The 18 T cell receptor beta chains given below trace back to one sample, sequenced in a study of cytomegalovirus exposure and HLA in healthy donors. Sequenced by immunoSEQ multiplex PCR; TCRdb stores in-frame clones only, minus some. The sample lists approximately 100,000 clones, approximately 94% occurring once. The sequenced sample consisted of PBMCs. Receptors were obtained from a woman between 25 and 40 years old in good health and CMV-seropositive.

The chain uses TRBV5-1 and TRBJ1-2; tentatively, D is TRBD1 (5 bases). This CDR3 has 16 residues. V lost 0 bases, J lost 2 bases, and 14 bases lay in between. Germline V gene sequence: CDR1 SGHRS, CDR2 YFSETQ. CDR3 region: CASSLDPGGVNYGYTF. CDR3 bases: TGCGCCAGCAGCTTGGACCCCGGGGGGGTGAACTATGGCTACACCTTC. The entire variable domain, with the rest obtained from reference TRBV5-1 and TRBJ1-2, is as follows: KAGVTQTPRYLIKTRGQQVTLSCSPISGHRSVSWYQQTPGQGLQFLFEYFSETQRNKGNFPGRFSGRQFSNSRSEMNVSTLELGDSALYLCASSLDPGGVNYGYTFGSGTRLTVV.

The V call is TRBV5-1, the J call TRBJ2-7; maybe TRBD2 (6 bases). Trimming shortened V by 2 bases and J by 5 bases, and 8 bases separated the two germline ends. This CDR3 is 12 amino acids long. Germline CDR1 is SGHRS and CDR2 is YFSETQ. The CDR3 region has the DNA TGCGCCAGCAGCTTCGGAGGGGACGAGCAGTACTTC. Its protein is CASSFGGDEQYF.

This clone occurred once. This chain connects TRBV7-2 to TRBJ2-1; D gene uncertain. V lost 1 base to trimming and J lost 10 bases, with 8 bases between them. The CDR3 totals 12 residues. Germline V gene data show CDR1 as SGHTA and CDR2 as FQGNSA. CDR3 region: CASSLGVGEQFF. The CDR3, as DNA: TGTGCCAGCAGCTTAGGTGTCGGGGAGCAGTTCTTC. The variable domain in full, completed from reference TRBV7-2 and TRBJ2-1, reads GAGVSQSPSNKVTEKGKDVELRCDPISGHTALYWYRQSLGQGLEFLIYFQGNSAPDKSGLPSDRFSAERTGGSVSTLTIQRTQQEDSAVYLCASSLGVGEQFFGPGTRLTVL.

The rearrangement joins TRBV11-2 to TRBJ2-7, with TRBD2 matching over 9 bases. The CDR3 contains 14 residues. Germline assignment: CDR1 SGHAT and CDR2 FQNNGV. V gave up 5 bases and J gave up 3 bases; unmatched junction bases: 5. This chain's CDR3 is CASSPWTSVYEQYF. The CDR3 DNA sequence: TGTGCCAGCAGCCCTTGGACTAGCGTCTACGAGCAGTACTTC. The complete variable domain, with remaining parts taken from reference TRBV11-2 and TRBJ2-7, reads EAGVAQSPRYKIIEKRQSVAFWCNPISGHATLYWYQQILGQGPKLLIQFQNNGVVDDSQLPKDRFSAERLKGVDSTLKIQPAKLEDSAVYLCASSPWTSVYEQYFGPGTRLTVT.

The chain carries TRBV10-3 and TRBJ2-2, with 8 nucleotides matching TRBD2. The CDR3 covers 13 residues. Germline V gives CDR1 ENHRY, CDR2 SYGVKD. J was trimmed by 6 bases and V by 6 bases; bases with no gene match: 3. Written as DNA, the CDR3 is TGTGCCATCAGGGGACTAGTAGCCGGGGAGCTGTTTTTT. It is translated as CAIRGLVAGELFF.

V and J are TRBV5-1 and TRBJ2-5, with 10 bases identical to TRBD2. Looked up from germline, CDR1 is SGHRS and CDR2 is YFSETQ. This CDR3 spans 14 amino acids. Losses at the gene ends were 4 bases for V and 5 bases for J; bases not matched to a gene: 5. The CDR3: CASSEGTSAETQYF. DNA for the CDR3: TGCGCCAGCAGCGAGGGGACTAGCGCGGAGACCCAGTACTTC.

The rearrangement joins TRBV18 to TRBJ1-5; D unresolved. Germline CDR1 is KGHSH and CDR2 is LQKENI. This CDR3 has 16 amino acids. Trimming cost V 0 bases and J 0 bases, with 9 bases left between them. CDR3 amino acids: CASSPPNKNSNQPQHF. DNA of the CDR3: TGTGCCAGCTCACCACCGAACAAGAATAGCAATCAGCCCCAGCATTTT.

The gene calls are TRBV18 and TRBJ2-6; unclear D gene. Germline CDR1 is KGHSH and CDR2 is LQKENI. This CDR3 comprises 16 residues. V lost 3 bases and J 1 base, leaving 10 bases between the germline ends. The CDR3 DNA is TGTGCCAGCTCACCGAGCGTTGGGTCTGGGGCCAACGTCCTGACTTTC. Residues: CASSPSVGSGANVLTF.

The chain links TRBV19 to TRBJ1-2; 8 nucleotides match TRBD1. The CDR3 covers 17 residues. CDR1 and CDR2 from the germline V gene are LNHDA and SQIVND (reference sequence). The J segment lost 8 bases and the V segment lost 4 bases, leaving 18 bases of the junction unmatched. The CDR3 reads CASSTLNQGALTGGYTF. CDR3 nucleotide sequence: TGTGCCAGTAGTACCTTGAACCAGGGGGCGCTGACAGGAGGCTACACCTTC.

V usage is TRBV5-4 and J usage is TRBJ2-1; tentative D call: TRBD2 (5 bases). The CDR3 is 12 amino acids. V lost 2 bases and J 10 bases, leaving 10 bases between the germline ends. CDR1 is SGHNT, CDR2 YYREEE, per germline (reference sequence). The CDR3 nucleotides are TGTGCCAGCAGCTTCGTCCCTAGCGAGCAGTTCTTC. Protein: CASSFVPSEQFF. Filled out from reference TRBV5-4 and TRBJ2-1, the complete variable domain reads ETGVTQSPTHLIKTRGQQVTLRCSSQSGHNTVSWYQQALGQGPQFIFQYYREEENGRGNFPPRFSGLQFPNYSSELNVNALELDDSALYLCASSFVPSEQFFGPGTRLTVL.

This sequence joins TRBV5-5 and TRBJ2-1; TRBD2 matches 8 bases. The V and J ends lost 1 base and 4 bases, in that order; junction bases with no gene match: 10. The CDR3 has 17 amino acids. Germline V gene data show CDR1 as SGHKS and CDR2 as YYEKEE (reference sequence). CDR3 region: CASSLPPRGAFYNEQFF. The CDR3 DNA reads TGTGCCAGCAGCTTGCCCCCGCGGGGGGCCTTTTACAATGAGCAGTTCTTC.

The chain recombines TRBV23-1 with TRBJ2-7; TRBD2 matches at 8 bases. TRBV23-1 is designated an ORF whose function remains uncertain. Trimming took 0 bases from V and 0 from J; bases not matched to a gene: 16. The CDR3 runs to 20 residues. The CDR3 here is CASSQSSTSGDPWCSYEQYF. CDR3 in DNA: TGCGCCAGCAGTCAATCTTCTACTAGCGGCGACCCATGGTGCTCCTACGAGCAGTACTTC.

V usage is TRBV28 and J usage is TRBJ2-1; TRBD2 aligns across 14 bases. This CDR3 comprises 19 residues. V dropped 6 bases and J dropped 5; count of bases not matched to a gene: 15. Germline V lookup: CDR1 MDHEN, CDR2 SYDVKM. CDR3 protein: CASSLGRGTSGRFDNEQFF. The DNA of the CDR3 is TGTGCCAGCAGCCTGGGACGAGGGACTAGCGGGAGATTCGACAATGAGCAGTTCTTC.

CDR3 bases: TGTGCCAGCAGTAGGCGGGAGTCTACCGAGCAGTACTTC. This translates into CASSRRESTEQYF. V gene TRBV7-2 combines with J gene TRBJ2-7; 7 bases map to TRBD2. The junction had 8 bases not matched to a gene; V was cut back by 6 bases and J by 6 bases. Germline V gene sequence: CDR1 SGHTA, CDR2 FQGNSA. This CDR3 region has 13 residues.

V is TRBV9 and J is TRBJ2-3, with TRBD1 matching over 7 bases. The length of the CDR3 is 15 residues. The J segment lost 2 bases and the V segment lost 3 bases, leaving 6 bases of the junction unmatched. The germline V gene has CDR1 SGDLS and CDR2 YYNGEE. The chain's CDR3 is CASSEGAGHTDTQYF. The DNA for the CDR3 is TGTGCCAGCAGCGAGGGGGCAGGGCACACAGATACGCAGTATTTT.

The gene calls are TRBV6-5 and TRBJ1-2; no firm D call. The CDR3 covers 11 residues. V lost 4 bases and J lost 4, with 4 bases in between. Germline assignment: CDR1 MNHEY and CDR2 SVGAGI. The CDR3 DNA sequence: TGTGCCAGCAGTTCCATCTATGGCTACACCTTC. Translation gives CASSSIYGYTF.

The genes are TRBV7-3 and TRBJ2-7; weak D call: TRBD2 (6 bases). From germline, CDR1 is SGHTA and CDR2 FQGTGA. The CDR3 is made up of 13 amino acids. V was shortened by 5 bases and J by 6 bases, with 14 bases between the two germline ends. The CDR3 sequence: CASSPAGLGEQYF. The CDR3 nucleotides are TGTGCCAGCAGCCCTGCGGGGCTGGGCGAGCAGTACTTC.

CDR3 region: CASSLVRDTEAFF. The DNA for the CDR3 is TGTGCCAGCAGCTTGGTCCGGGACACTGAAGCTTTCTTT. The chain has TRBV5-5 and TRBJ1-1; D is unresolved. This CDR3 region has 13 residues. V shed 0 bases and J shed 3 bases, with 6 bases lying between them. The germline gives CDR1 SGHKS, CDR2 YYEKEE (reference sequence).